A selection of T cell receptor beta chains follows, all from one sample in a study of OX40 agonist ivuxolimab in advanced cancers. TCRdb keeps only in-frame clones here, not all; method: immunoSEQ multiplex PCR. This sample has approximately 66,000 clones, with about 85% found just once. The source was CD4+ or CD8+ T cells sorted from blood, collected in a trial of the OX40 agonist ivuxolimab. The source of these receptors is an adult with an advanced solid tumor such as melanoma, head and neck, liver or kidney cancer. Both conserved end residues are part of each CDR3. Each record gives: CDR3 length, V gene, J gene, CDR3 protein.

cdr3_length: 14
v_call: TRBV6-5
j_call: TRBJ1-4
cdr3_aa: CASSYGTGREKLFF

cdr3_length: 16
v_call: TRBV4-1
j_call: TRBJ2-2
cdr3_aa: CASSPVTSGATGELFF

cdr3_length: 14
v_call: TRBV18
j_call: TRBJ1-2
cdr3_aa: CASSPRSLEGGYTF

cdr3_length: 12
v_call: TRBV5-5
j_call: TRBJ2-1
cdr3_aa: CASNRDTDEQFF

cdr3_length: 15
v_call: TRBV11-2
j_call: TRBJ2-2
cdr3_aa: CASSTGLASPGELFF

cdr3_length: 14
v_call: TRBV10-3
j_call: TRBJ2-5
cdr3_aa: CAISETEGGETQYF

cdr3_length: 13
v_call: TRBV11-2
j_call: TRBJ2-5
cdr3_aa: CASEKGLQETQYF

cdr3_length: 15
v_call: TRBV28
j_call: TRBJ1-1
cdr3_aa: CASRETGTGFFEAFF

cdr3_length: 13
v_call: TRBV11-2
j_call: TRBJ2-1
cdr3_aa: CASGLAGTNEQFF

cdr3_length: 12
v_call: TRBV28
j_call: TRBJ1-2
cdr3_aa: CASSGRSYGYTF

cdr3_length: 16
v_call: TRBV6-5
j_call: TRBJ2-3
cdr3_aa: CASSYLVRGASGTQYF

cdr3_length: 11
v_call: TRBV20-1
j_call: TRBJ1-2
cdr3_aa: CSARTRRGYTF

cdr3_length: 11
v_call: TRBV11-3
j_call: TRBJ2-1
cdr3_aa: CASSLEGEQFF

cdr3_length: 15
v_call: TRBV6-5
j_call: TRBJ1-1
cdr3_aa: CASSYEGVMNTEAFF

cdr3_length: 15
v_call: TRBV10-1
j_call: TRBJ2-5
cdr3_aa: CASSPGLAGAGEQYF

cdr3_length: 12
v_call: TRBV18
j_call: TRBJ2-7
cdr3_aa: CASSPQTYEQYF

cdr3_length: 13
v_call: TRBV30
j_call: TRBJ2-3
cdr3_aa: CAWRDGNTDTQYF

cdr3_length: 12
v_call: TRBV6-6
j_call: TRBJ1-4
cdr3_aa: CASSDPGQKLFF

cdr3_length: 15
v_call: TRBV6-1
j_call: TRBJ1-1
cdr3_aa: CASSGQGVMNTEAFF

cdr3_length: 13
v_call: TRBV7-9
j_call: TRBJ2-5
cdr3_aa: CASSWTGEETQYF

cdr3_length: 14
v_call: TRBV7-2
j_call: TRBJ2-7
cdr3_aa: CASSRPTGGSEQYF

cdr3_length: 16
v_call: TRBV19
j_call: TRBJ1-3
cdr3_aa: CASSIPGHNSGNTIYF

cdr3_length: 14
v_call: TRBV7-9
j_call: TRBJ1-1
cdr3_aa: CASSQSGRNTEAFF

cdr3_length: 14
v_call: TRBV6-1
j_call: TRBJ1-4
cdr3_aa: CASSGTATNEKLFF

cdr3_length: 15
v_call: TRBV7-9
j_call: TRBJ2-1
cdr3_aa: CASSFSVQNYNEQFF

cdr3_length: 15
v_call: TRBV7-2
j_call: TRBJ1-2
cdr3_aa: CASSPRDREYYGYTF

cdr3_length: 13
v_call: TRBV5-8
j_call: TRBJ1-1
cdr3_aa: CASRDSVRTEAFF

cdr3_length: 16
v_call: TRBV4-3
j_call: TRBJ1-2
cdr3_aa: CASSQGGTVLNYGYTF